This T cell receptor beta chain was captured in a study of blood T cell repertoires in COVID-19. Whole-study context: COVID-19 samples collected from the United States, Italy and Spain covered acute and convalescent phases. The cDNA or gDNA used as material had been derived from T cells, B-cell-depleted T cells, or PBMCs.

In the source study's methods: Counts of nucleated cells, estimated from reference gene primer amplification, were obtained. Method: immunoSEQ multiplex PCR; TCRdb's copy keeps in-frame clones and lacks some. Clone size and V and J calls were adopted from that table, with D and trimming inferred from the DNA. The sample holds around 230,000 clones, over 75% seen once. The CDR3 is 17 residues long. Per the germline V gene, CDR1 is SGHRS and CDR2 is YFSETQ. Between the trimmed V and J ends, which lost 0 bases and 6 bases, there was a span of 19 bases. The sequencing input was peripheral blood. This receptor was obtained from a woman of 80 years or more with acute or convalescent COVID-19. The chain recombines TRBV5-1 with TRBJ2-1, with a weak D call TRBD2 (6 bases). The CDR3 region is CASSLGIGTGGSNEQFF. CDR3 DNA sequence: TGCGCCAGCAGCTTGGGGATTGGGACTGGGGGGTCCAATGAGCAGTTCTTC.